The 15 T cell receptor beta chains listed next were all sequenced from one sample in a study of regulatory T cells in long-lasting Graves disease. Researchers made TCR beta libraries by using iRepertoire HTBI primers and running Arm-PCR on CDR3 regions. TCRdb re-called the multiplex PCR reads with MiXCR, one entry per CDR3 protein. The table lists about 620,000 distinct CDR3 sequences, roughly 15% of them singletons, with 18% in the top ten. Time point of the sample: newly diagnosed GD, antithyroid drugs for less than 3 months. Researchers made the TCR library from RNA that was extracted from PBMCs. This sample also appeared in a second study, on T cells in Graves' hyperthyroidism and ophthalmopathy.

The material was peripheral blood mononuclear cells (PBMCs), obtained at new diagnosis, from a patient treated with antithyroid drugs. The source is a woman in her 30s with Graves disease.

Ten or more counts support this clonotype. J is TRBJ1-2 and V is TRBV7-8; 8 bases align to TRBD1. The V and J ends lost 5 bases and 3 bases, in that order; junction bases with no gene match: 11. Germline V CDR1 and CDR2: SGHVS, FQNEAQ. This CDR3 has 16 amino acids. The CDR3 region is CASSGSRKTGDYGYTF. In nucleotides, the CDR3 is TGTGCCAGCAGCGGAAGCAGAAAGACAGGGGACTATGGCTACACCTTC.

V usage is TRBV3-1 and J usage is TRBJ2-7; TRBD1 aligns across 7 bases. The CDR3 is made up of 14 amino acids. V gave up 2 bases and J gave up 7 bases; unmatched junction bases: 8. Germline assignment: CDR1 LGHDT and CDR2 YNNKEL (reference sequence). CDR3 bases: TGTGCCAGCAGCCAACTAGGGGGCCCATGGGAGCAGTACTTC. Its translation is CASSQLGGPWEQYF.

The chain recombines TRBV6-1 with TRBJ1-4; D gene uncertain. Looked up from germline, CDR1 is MNHNS and CDR2 is SASEGT. The CDR3 is 15 residues long. Trimming removed 7 bases at V and 3 bases at J, with 15 bases between. CDR3 DNA: TGTGCCAGCACCCAGCGGTTTTGGGCTAATGAAAAACTGTTTTTT. This encodes CASTQRFWANEKLFF.

This clonotype was counted many times. V usage is TRBV2 and J usage is TRBJ2-1, with D perhaps TRBD2 (6 bases). The germline V gene has CDR1 SNHLY and CDR2 FYNNEI. The CDR3 runs 14 residues. V lost 6 bases to trimming and J lost 1 base, with 10 bases between them. CDR3 loop: CASRGRDSYNEQFF. CDR3 sequence (DNA): TGTGCCAGCAGGGGGCGGGATTCCTACAATGAGCAGTTCTTC.

This rearrangement joins TRBV20-1 to TRBJ2-5; D perhaps matches TRBD2 (7 bases). V was trimmed by 2 bases and J by 5 bases, leaving 15 bases between them. The CDR3 has 14 amino acids. Germline V gene sequence: CDR1 DFQATT, CDR2 SNEGSKA (reference sequence). As DNA, the CDR3 is TGCAGTGCTAGATTCCAGGGGAGGGCCGAGACCCAGTACTTC. Translated, it gives CSARFQGRAETQYF.

This clonotype was found many times. V usage is TRBV19 and J usage is TRBJ1-1, with a possible D match to TRBD1 (5 bases). V gave up 4 bases and J gave up 0 bases, with 15 bases separating them. The CDR3 totals 16 residues. Germline values: CDR1 LNHDA, CDR2 SQIVND (reference sequence). The CDR3, as DNA: TGTGCCAGTAGTACCAGACAGAAAGTCATGAACACTGAAGCTTTCTTT. Protein product: CASSTRQKVMNTEAFF.

This clonotype was seen repeatedly, ten times or more. The chain employs TRBV19 and TRBJ1-2, with TRBD1 as a possible D gene (6 bases). The CDR3 runs 13 residues. The V end was cut by 8 bases, the J end by 2 bases, with 12 bases between. The germline CDR1 and CDR2 sequences are LNHDA and SQIVND (reference sequence). The CDR3 here is CASALGGNYGYTF. The CDR3 DNA reads TGTGCCAGTGCGTTGGGGGGCAACTATGGCTACACCTTC. The whole variable domain, filled in from reference TRBV19 and TRBJ1-2, reads DGGITQSPKYLFRKEGQNVTLSCEQNLNHDAMYWYRQDPGQGLRLIYYSQIVNDFQKGDIAEGYSVSREKKESFPLTVTSAQKNPTAFYLCASALGGNYGYTFGSGTRLTVV.

This clonotype has only a few counts. This sequence joins TRBV19 and TRBJ2-1, with 10 bases that match TRBD1. J gave up 5 bases and V 5 bases, and 6 bases lay outside the gene matches. This CDR3 comprises 15 residues. Germline lookup yields CDR1 LNHDA and CDR2 SQIVND (reference sequence). The DNA for the CDR3 is TGTGCCAGTAGTTTCGACAGGGGGCTGAACAATGAGCAGTTCTTC. It specifies CASSFDRGLNNEQFF.

This clonotype was seen at least ten times. This chain uses TRBV28 with TRBJ1-1; TRBD1 is a possible D gene (5 bases). The CDR3 is 16 residues long. V lost 6 bases and J 1 base, leaving 18 bases between the germline ends. Per germline, CDR1 MDHEN and CDR2 SYDVKM. The CDR3 loop is CASSSSPGTENTEAFF. The CDR3 nucleotides read TGTGCCAGCAGCTCTTCTCCCGGGACCGAGAACACTGAAGCTTTCTTT.

The chain combines TRBV6-4 with TRBJ2-1, with D maybe TRBD2 (5 bases). The germline V gene encodes CDR1 MRHNA and CDR2 SNTAGT. This CDR3 comprises 13 residues. Trimming left V 3 bases short and J 10 bases short, with 13 bases between. Written as DNA, the CDR3 is TGTGCCAGCAGTGAAGTCGAGGGCAGGGAGCAGTTCTTC. Amino acid sequence: CASSEVEGREQFF.

J is TRBJ1-2 and V is TRBV7-9, with D unclear. The germline V gene encodes CDR1 SEHNR and CDR2 FQNEAQ (reference sequence). V was trimmed by 0 bases and J by 4 bases, leaving 9 bases between them. The CDR3 extends over 14 amino acids. The CDR3 loop is CASSLATRGYGYTF. As DNA, the CDR3 is TGTGCCAGCAGCTTAGCGACACGGGGCTATGGCTACACCTTC.

This clonotype showed up just a few times. This sequence joins TRBV7-2 and TRBJ2-3, with 7 bases fitting TRBD2. After removal of 3 bases from V and 3 bases from J, the junction contained 12 bases not matched to a gene. Germline V gene data show CDR1 as SGHTA and CDR2 as FQGNSA. The CDR3 is 17 amino acids. The CDR3 sequence: CASSFRAARELTDTQYF. The DNA of the CDR3 is TGTGCCAGCAGCTTCCGCGCTGCGCGGGAGCTGACAGATACGCAGTATTTT.

This clonotype was seen only a few times. The chain combines TRBV3-1 with TRBJ1-4; D gene unclear. CDR3 length equals 13 residues. V lost 1 base, J lost 8 bases, and 8 bases lay in between. Germline V gives CDR1 LGHDT, CDR2 YNNKEL (reference sequence). This CDR3 is CASSQGSREKLFF. CDR3 sequence (DNA): TGTGCCAGCAGCCAAGGTAGCAGAGAAAAACTGTTTTTT.

About this clonotype: One end of the junction fails to match germline, which may point to a read error. The chain combines TRBV3-1 with TRBJ1-6; a weak D match, TRBD1 (6 bases). Germline V gene lookup returns CDR1 LGHDT and CDR2 YNNKEL (reference sequence). There are 12 residues in the CDR3. CDR3 DNA sequence: TGTGCCAGCAGCCGGACAGATTCACTCCTCCACTTT. Its translation is CASSRTDSLLHF.

The chain couples TRBV11-3 to TRBJ2-2; 9 bases agree with TRBD2. Germline CDR1 is SGHNT and CDR2 is YENEEA. The CDR3 totals 17 residues. After removal of 6 bases from V and 5 bases from J, the junction contained 13 bases not matched to a gene. Written as DNA, the CDR3 is TGTGCCAGCAGATATAGCCTGGCGGGAGGGAGGACCGGGGAGCTGTTTTTT. Translation: CASRYSLAGGRTGELFF.